These 4 T cell receptor beta chains were all obtained from the same sample, sequenced in a study of T cell repertoires in cytomegalovirus infection. TCRdb used MiXCR to reprocess the reads, holding one entry per CDR3 protein. The table has 170,000 or so distinct CDR3 sequences, about 17% seen once. The sample was CD8+ T cells from PBMCs. The receptors derive from a human donor in good health (CMV status not recorded). Some clones in this sample may be carry-over from other donors' samples.

This CDR3 reads CSARSLTSGVSYEQYF. CDR3 in DNA: TGCAGTGCTAGATCCCTGACTAGCGGGGTCTCCTACGAGCAGTACTTC. The V call is TRBV20-1, the J call TRBJ2-7; 11 bases line up with TRBD2. The CDR3 runs to 16 residues. J was trimmed by 0 bases and V by 2 bases; bases with no gene match: 6. Germline V gene sequence: CDR1 DFQATT, CDR2 SNEGSKA (reference sequence).

The chain joins TRBV7-9 to TRBJ2-1; TRBD1 agrees at 9 bases. Germline CDR1 reads SEHNR; CDR2 reads FQNEAQ (reference sequence). The V segment lost 1 base and the J segment 2 bases; nucleotides outside the gene matches: 6. The CDR3 spans 17 residues. CDR3 in amino acids: CASSLDRDRVAYNEQFF. The CDR3 nucleotides are TGTGCCAGCAGCTTAGACCGGGACAGGGTTGCCTACAATGAGCAGTTCTTC.

This clonotype was seen a few times. The chain has TRBV12-3 or TRBV12-4 and TRBJ2-1; D assignment may be TRBD1 or TRBD2 (7 bases each). The V and J ends lost 8 bases and 8 bases respectively, with 19 bases between them. The CDR3 has 14 amino acids. The CDR3 spells CASPQGGGHYEQFF. The CDR3 nucleotides are TGTGCCAGCCCCCAGGGGGGGGGCCATTATGAGCAGTTCTTC.

This clonotype was seen a handful of times. V gene TRBV7-6 combines with J gene TRBJ1-1, with TRBD1 matching over 7 bases. Per the germline V gene, CDR1 is SGHVS and CDR2 is FNYEAQ. CDR3 length: 17 residues. After removal of 5 bases from V and 1 base from J, the junction contained 13 bases not matched to a gene. The CDR3 DNA is TGTGCCAGCAGCGCCAAGACAGGGCTGGGCTGGAACACTGAAGCTTTCTTT. It encodes CASSAKTGLGWNTEAFF.